This T cell receptor (beta chain) was documented in a study of blood T cell repertoires in COVID-19. Overall study context: Acute and convalescent COVID-19 specimens originated in the United States, Italy and Spain.

Original processing methods: Counts of nucleated cells, estimated from reference gene primer amplification, were obtained. The data were produced by immunoSEQ multiplex PCR, yet TCRdb's version contains in-frame clones alone and is incomplete. Clone size and the V and J calls come from that table; the DNA yielded D and trimming. Counted here are some 250,000 clones, around 83% occurring once; the ten biggest clones make up more than 9.5%. This clone has only a few counts. Sequenced material: peripheral blood. The clonotype comes from a woman over 75 with acute or convalescent COVID-19.

CDR3 amino acids: CASGLPGVNQPQHF. In DNA form, the CDR3 reads TGTGCTAGTGGTTTGCCCGGGGTCAATCAGCCCCAGCATTTT. This chain joins TRBV12-5 and TRBJ1-5; D not certain. The ends were cut back, 2 bases at V and 3 bases at J, with 8 bases in the middle. CDR3 length: 14 amino acids. Germline V lookup: CDR1 LGHNT, CDR2 FRNRAP.